Presented here are 23 T cell receptor beta chains from one specimen sequenced in a study. From the 5' RACE reads, TCRdb called clonotypes with MiXCR, one entry per CDR3 protein. The table lists about 54,000 distinct CDR3 sequences, roughly 18% of them singletons, with approximately 2.3% in the top ten. The specimen sequenced was naive CD4+ T cells sorted from blood. Indicated subset: naive CD4+ T cells, CD4+CD45RA+CD25-. These receptors came from a female donor with breast cancer.

This clonotype has a handful of counts. J is TRBJ2-4 and V is TRBV18; D unclear. From germline, CDR1 is KGHSH and CDR2 LQKENI. The CDR3 extends over 14 amino acids. Between the trimmed V and J ends, which lost 2 bases and 7 bases, there was a span of 12 bases. The CDR3 DNA reads TGTGCCAGCTCACCAAGTGAGACGGCCAACATTCAGTACTTC. The encoded protein is CASSPSETANIQYF.

The chain couples TRBV29-1 to TRBJ1-2; 8 bases align to TRBD1. V lost 7 bases and J lost 6; bases outside the gene matches: 10. Germline lookup yields CDR1 SQVTM and CDR2 ANQGSEA. The CDR3 covers 13 residues. The CDR3 nucleotides are TGCAGCGGTCTAGGCCGGGGACAGGATGGCTACACCTTC. As protein: CSGLGRGQDGYTF.

The V gene is TRBV24-1, the J gene TRBJ2-2, with TRBD2 matching over 12 bases. The junction had 7 bases not matched to a gene; V was cut back by 9 bases and J by 0 bases. CDR3 size: 17 residues. CDR1 and CDR2 from the germline V gene are KGHDR and SFDVKD. CDR3 protein: CATEGGLAGPNTGELFF. As DNA, the CDR3 is TGTGCCACCGAAGGCGGACTAGCGGGACCGAACACCGGGGAGCTGTTTTTT.

The CDR3 protein is CATSVRGTANNEQFF. In nucleotides, the CDR3 is TGTGCCACCAGTGTCCGCGGGACGGCGAACAATGAGCAGTTCTTC. The genes are TRBV24-1 and TRBJ2-1; possibly TRBD2 for D (6 bases). This CDR3 is 15 amino acids long. Per the germline V gene, CDR1 is KGHDR and CDR2 is SFDVKD. Trimming left V 5 bases short and J 5 bases short, with 15 bases between.

This CDR3 reads CASSLRSADTQYF. CDR3 nucleotide sequence: TGCGCCAGCAGCTTGCGTAGCGCAGATACGCAGTATTTT. The rearrangement joins TRBV5-1 to TRBJ2-3; D might be TRBD2 (5 bases). Germline lookup yields CDR1 SGHRS and CDR2 YFSETQ. This CDR3 spans 13 amino acids. Trimming shortened V by 1 base and J by 4 bases, and 7 bases separated the two germline ends. Supplemented by reference TRBV5-1 and TRBJ2-3, the full variable domain reads KAGVTQTPRYLIKTRGQQVTLSCSPISGHRSVSWYQQTPGQGLQFLFEYFSETQRNKGNFPGRFSGRQFSNSRSEMNVSTLELGDSALYLCASSLRSADTQYFGPGTRLTVL.

The V gene is TRBV7-2, the J gene TRBJ2-7; TRBD2 matches at 8 bases. Germline trimming cut 1 base from V and 2 bases from J; bases unmatched to any gene: 4. Per the germline V gene, CDR1 is SGHTA and CDR2 is FQGNSA. The CDR3 has 15 amino acids. The CDR3 DNA sequence: TGTGCCAGCAGCTTAGAGGCGGGAGGCCCCTACGAGCAGTACTTC. Translating gives CASSLEAGGPYEQYF.

This clonotype was picked up many times. The rearrangement joins TRBV12-3 or TRBV12-4 to TRBJ2-5; D possibly corresponds to TRBD2 (5 bases). Trimming cost V 6 bases and J 0 bases, with 11 bases left between them. The CDR3 length is 14 residues. The DNA of the CDR3 is TGTGCCAGCAGACTAGTTGGGGACCAAGAGACCCAGTACTTC. This translates into CASRLVGDQETQYF.

This clonotype was recorded at least ten times. The chain has TRBV20-1 and TRBJ1-2; D is unclear. V gave up 6 bases and J gave up 6 bases, with 20 bases separating them. The germline gives CDR1 DFQATT, CDR2 SNEGSKA (reference sequence). There are 14 residues in the CDR3. The CDR3 region is CSATTSGIGHGYTF. The CDR3 coding sequence is TGCAGTGCGACTACCTCTGGCATCGGGCATGGCTACACCTTC.

This clonotype was observed at least ten times. The V call is TRBV6-2 or TRBV6-3, the J call TRBJ1-5, with 8 bases lining up with TRBD1. J was trimmed by 5 bases and V by 6 bases; bases with no gene match: 3. Germline CDR1 MNHEY, CDR2 SVGEGT. This CDR3 contains 13 residues. The CDR3 here is CASSGQGHQPQHF. The CDR3 DNA reads TGTGCCAGCAGCGGACAGGGACATCAGCCCCAGCATTTT.

This chain joins TRBV20-1 and TRBJ2-1; perhaps D is TRBD1 or TRBD2 (5 bases each). Germline loops: CDR1 DFQATT, CDR2 SNEGSKA (reference sequence). This CDR3 region has 13 residues. Trimming pared 3 bases from V and 4 bases from J, leaving 10 bases between. This chain's CDR3 is CSASEGPYNEQFF. CDR3 DNA sequence: TGCAGTGCTAGCGAGGGACCTTACAATGAGCAGTTCTTC.

Sample share makes this clonotype medium-sized. V and J are TRBV20-1 and TRBJ2-5; 8 bases are a match to TRBD2. From germline, CDR1 is DFQATT and CDR2 SNEGSKA (reference sequence). V shed 2 bases and J 5 bases; nucleotides not matched to a gene: 22. The CDR3 runs to 19 residues. The CDR3 sequence is CSARTSLGALREGRETQYF. In DNA form, the CDR3 reads TGCAGTGCTAGAACAAGCCTCGGGGCCTTACGGGAGGGCCGGGAGACCCAGTACTTC.

In its sample, this clonotype was seen a few times. The CDR3 DNA reads TGTGCCAGCAGCCCTGCGGGGACAGGGGGCGTCTACGAGCAGTACTTC. Its protein product is CASSPAGTGGVYEQYF. The rearrangement joins TRBV5-5 to TRBJ2-7; 12 nucleotides line up with TRBD1. The trim removed 4 bases at V and 3 bases at J, leaving 8 bases unmatched. CDR3 length: 16 amino acids. The germline V gene encodes CDR1 SGHKS and CDR2 YYEKEE (reference sequence).

This clonotype showed up many times. This chain joins TRBV4-1 and TRBJ2-5, with D possibly TRBD2 on 6 matching bases. Between the trimmed V and J ends, which lost 0 bases and 5 bases, there was a span of 16 bases. There are 16 residues in the CDR3. Germline CDR1 and CDR2: MGHRA and YSYEKL. CDR3 region: CASSQDLGGMVETQYF. The CDR3 nucleotides read TGCGCCAGCAGCCAAGATTTGGGCGGGATGGTCGAGACCCAGTACTTC.

This clonotype has more than one count but fewer than ten. This chain uses TRBV5-1 with TRBJ2-6, with D perhaps TRBD1 (5 bases). With 4 bases removed from V and 0 bases from J, the gap between germline ends came to 11 bases. CDR3 length: 16 amino acids. Germline CDR1 is SGHRS and CDR2 is YFSETQ. The CDR3 DNA reads TGCGCCAGCAGCCTGGGGCAGAGCTCTGGGGCCAACGTCCTGACTTTC. It codes for CASSLGQSSGANVLTF.

This clonotype has ten or more counts. The rearrangement joins TRBV2 to TRBJ2-4, with TRBD2 matching 11 bases. Germline V gene lookup returns CDR1 SNHLY and CDR2 FYNNEI. V lost 6 bases and J lost 6; bases outside the gene matches: 4. The CDR3 is 14 amino acids. Here the CDR3 DNA reads TGTGCCAGCAGCGCTGGGACTAGCGGAAACATTCAGTACTTC. It codes for CASSAGTSGNIQYF.

There are a few counts of this clonotype. This sequence joins TRBV7-2 and TRBJ2-1; TRBD1 might be the D (5 bases). Germline V lookup: CDR1 SGHTA, CDR2 FQGNSA. Trimming removed 2 bases at V and 9 bases at J, with 11 bases between. The CDR3 totals 13 residues. The DNA for the CDR3 is TGTGCCAGCAGCTTACAGGGAAATCGTGAGCAGTTCTTC. It yields the protein CASSLQGNREQFF.

Ten or more counts support this clonotype. The chain is built from TRBV10-3 and TRBJ2-1; 11 bases are a match to TRBD2. This CDR3 is 16 amino acids long. CDR1 and CDR2 (germline): ENHRY, SYGVKD. The V gene end was trimmed by 7 bases and the J gene end by 5 bases; junction bases not matched to a gene: 10. This CDR3 reads CAITSTRLAGNNEQFF. For the CDR3, the DNA is TGTGCCATCACCTCCACGCGACTAGCGGGGAACAATGAGCAGTTCTTC.

V usage is TRBV5-1 and J usage is TRBJ2-2, with TRBD1 matching 7 bases. CDR3 length: 14 amino acids. Germline V lookup: CDR1 SGHRS, CDR2 YFSETQ. Trimming cost V 3 bases and J 4 bases; bases outside gene matches: 3. DNA of the CDR3: TGCGCCAGCAGCTGGGACAGCCCCACCGGGGAGCTGTTTTTT. This gives the protein CASSWDSPTGELFF.

The table lists this clonotype with many counts. V gene TRBV29-1 combines with J gene TRBJ2-4, with D hard to call. The germline V gene encodes CDR1 SQVTM and CDR2 ANQGSEA. The CDR3 runs 13 residues. V lost 4 bases and J 4 bases, leaving 11 bases between the germline ends. CDR3 region: CSVVSNSKNIQYF. The CDR3 DNA reads TGCAGCGTTGTTTCTAACAGTAAAAACATTCAGTACTTC. Supplemented by reference TRBV29-1 and TRBJ2-4, the full variable domain reads SAVISQKPSRDICQRGTSLTIQCQVDSQVTMMFWYRQQPGQSLTLIATANQGSEATYESGFVIDKFPISRPNLTFSTLTVSNMSPEDSSIYLCSVVSNSKNIQYFGAGTRLSVL.

This clonotype was counted only a few times. The chain combines TRBV15 with TRBJ2-5, with D perhaps TRBD2 (6 bases). The V and J ends lost 6 bases and 2 bases respectively, with 16 bases between them. CDR1 LNHNV and CDR2 YYDKDF come from the germline V gene (reference sequence). This CDR3 region has 15 residues. This chain's CDR3 is CATSRLRREQETQYF. In DNA, the CDR3 is TGTGCCACCAGTCGCCTTCGGAGGGAACAAGAGACCCAGTACTTC.

The chain is built from TRBV30 and TRBJ2-2; D unresolved. The CDR3 extends over 13 amino acids. Germline-derived CDR1 and CDR2 are GTSNPN and SVGIG (reference sequence). V lost 1 base to trimming and J lost 6 bases, with 9 bases between them. The CDR3 DNA reads TGTGCCTGGAGTGCACAGAGTTCCGGGGAGCTGTTTTTT. Its translation is CAWSAQSSGELFF.

In regard to this clonotype: This may be a read error: a much more frequent sequence differs by one nucleotide. This chain uses TRBV6-6 with TRBJ2-1; the D gene is possibly TRBD2 (5 bases). CDR3 length: 15 residues. Germline V gene data show CDR1 as MNHNY and CDR2 as SVGAGI (reference sequence). The germline V and J ends were trimmed by 5 bases and 8 bases, with 19 bases remaining between them. The CDR3 DNA is TGTGCCAGCAGTGGTTCAGTGGGAGAAGCCCATGAGCAGTTCTTC. This gives the protein CASSGSVGEAHEQFF.

This clonotype was counted a few times. Here the CDR3 reads CASSSQGQAGNTIYF. The CDR3 DNA reads as TGTGCCAGCAGCTCACAGGGCCAAGCTGGAAACACCATATATTTT. The chain uses TRBV11-3 and TRBJ1-3, with D possibly matching TRBD1 (6 bases). The CDR3 runs to 15 residues. Germline-derived CDR1 and CDR2 are SGHNT and YENEEA. V dropped 4 bases and J dropped 2 bases, with 12 bases sitting between them.